This is a list of T cell receptor beta chains from one sample in a study of shared clonotypes between healthy human individuals. This table comes from immunoSEQ multiplex PCR, and its TCRdb copy is limited to in-frame clones, with some not included. This sample has some 470,000 clones, with over 65% found just once. Source material: PBMCs. The source is a woman aged 40-49 years in good health. Some clones in this sample may be carry-over from other donors' samples. Each CDR3 is given with its conserved first and last residue. The order of the fields is D gene, clone size, CDR3 length, J gene, V gene, CDR3 protein, CDR3 DNA. D genes are given only for firm matches. Only some rows state a clone size, as once, few, many or a class for expanded clones.

d_gene: TRBD2
abundance: NA
len: 16
j_gene: TRBJ2-5
v_gene: TRBV5-4
CDR3aa: CASSQGLAGALETQYF
CDR3nt: TGTGCCAGCAGCCAGGGACTAGCGGGAGCGCTGGAGACCCAGTACTTC

d_gene: NA
abundance: once
len: 13
j_gene: TRBJ2-7
v_gene: TRBV5-1
CDR3aa: CASSLVVAYEQYF
CDR3nt: TGCGCCAGCAGCTTGGTGGTTGCCTACGAGCAGTACTTC

d_gene: TRBD1
abundance: NA
len: 15
j_gene: TRBJ2-5
v_gene: TRBV15
CDR3aa: CATSRATGARETQYF
CDR3nt: TGTGCCACCAGCAGAGCGACAGGGGCCCGAGAGACCCAGTACTTC

d_gene: NA
abundance: many
len: 14
j_gene: TRBJ1-5
v_gene: TRBV5-1
CDR3aa: CASSLSGGNQPQHF
CDR3nt: TGCGCCAGCAGCTTGTCAGGAGGCAATCAGCCCCAGCATTTT

d_gene: TRBD2
abundance: NA
len: 15
j_gene: TRBJ2-2
v_gene: TRBV19
CDR3aa: CASSTGLAGGRALFF
CDR3nt: TGTGCCAGTAGTACCGGACTAGCGGGAGGGCGAGCGCTGTTTTTT

d_gene: TRBD1
abundance: few
len: 13
j_gene: TRBJ1-2
v_gene: TRBV30
CDR3aa: CAWSATGVVGYTF
CDR3nt: TGTGCCTGGAGTGCAACAGGGGTGGTTGGCTACACCTTC

d_gene: NA
abundance: NA
len: 14
j_gene: TRBJ2-5
v_gene: TRBV5-1
CDR3aa: CASSLAGLFETQYF
CDR3nt: TGCGCCAGCAGCTTGGCCGGTCTTTTTGAGACCCAGTACTTC

d_gene: NA
abundance: NA
len: 15
j_gene: TRBJ2-1
v_gene: TRBV7-2
CDR3aa: CASSLFGDSYNEQFF
CDR3nt: TGTGCCAGCAGCTTATTTGGCGACTCCTACAATGAGCAGTTCTTC

d_gene: NA
abundance: NA
len: 13
j_gene: TRBJ2-1
v_gene: TRBV7-6
CDR3aa: CASSLARKSEQFF
CDR3nt: TGTGCCAGCAGCTTAGCCCGCAAGAGCGAGCAGTTCTTC

d_gene: TRBD2
abundance: NA
len: 16
j_gene: TRBJ2-3
v_gene: TRBV9
CDR3aa: CASSVTPGLASDTQYF
CDR3nt: TGTGCCAGCAGCGTAACCCCCGGACTAGCCTCCGATACGCAGTATTTT

d_gene: TRBD2
abundance: NA
len: 15
j_gene: TRBJ2-3
v_gene: TRBV19
CDR3aa: CASSVGLAGYDTQYF
CDR3nt: TGTGCCAGTAGTGTCGGACTAGCTGGTTACGATACGCAGTATTTT

d_gene: TRBD1
abundance: NA
len: 16
j_gene: TRBJ1-2
v_gene: TRBV7-9
CDR3aa: CASSSSRDRVLFGYTF
CDR3nt: TGTGCCAGCAGCTCGTCCCGGGACAGGGTACTCTTCGGCTACACCTTC

d_gene: NA
abundance: NA
len: 14
j_gene: TRBJ2-7
v_gene: TRBV10-1
CDR3aa: CASSRDQSSYEQYF
CDR3nt: TGCGCCAGCAGTAGGGACCAGAGCTCCTACGAGCAGTACTTC

d_gene: TRBD1
abundance: NA
len: 17
j_gene: TRBJ1-6
v_gene: TRBV30
CDR3aa: CAWRRTGQGGFNSPLHF
CDR3nt: TGTGCCTGGAGAAGAACCGGACAGGGGGGATTTAATTCACCCCTCCACTTT

d_gene: NA
abundance: NA
len: 14
j_gene: TRBJ2-3
v_gene: TRBV5-4
CDR3aa: CASSARFGADTQYF
CDR3nt: TGTGCCAGCAGCGCTCGCTTCGGGGCTGATACGCAGTATTTT

d_gene: TRBD1
abundance: few
len: 13
j_gene: TRBJ2-7
v_gene: TRBV27
CDR3aa: CASAGRGPYEQYF
CDR3nt: TGTGCCAGCGCCGGCAGGGGGCCGTACGAGCAGTACTTC

d_gene: TRBD2
abundance: NA
len: 16
j_gene: TRBJ2-1
v_gene: TRBV10-2
CDR3aa: CASTTSGRATDDEQFF
CDR3nt: TGCGCCAGCACTACTAGCGGGAGAGCCACCGATGATGAGCAGTTCTTC

d_gene: TRBD2
abundance: NA
len: 19
j_gene: TRBJ2-3
v_gene: TRBV7-9
CDR3aa: CASSLRRGASSGSTDTQYF
CDR3nt: TGTGCCAGCAGCCTTAGACGCGGGGCTTCTAGCGGGAGCACAGATACGCAGTATTTT

d_gene: NA
abundance: NA
len: 13
j_gene: TRBJ2-7
v_gene: TRBV30
CDR3aa: CALQSPRTYEQYF
CDR3nt: TGTGCCTTACAGTCTCCTCGTACCTACGAGCAGTACTTC

d_gene: TRBD2
abundance: NA
len: 14
j_gene: TRBJ2-1
v_gene: TRBV11-3
CDR3aa: CASSWTSGSPEQFF
CDR3nt: TGTGCCAGCAGCTGGACTAGCGGGAGCCCTGAGCAGTTCTTC

d_gene: TRBD1
abundance: NA
len: 17
j_gene: TRBJ2-3
v_gene: TRBV6-1
CDR3aa: CASSDDRGRPITDTQYF
CDR3nt: TGTGCCAGCAGTGACGACAGGGGTCGTCCGATCACAGATACGCAGTATTTT

d_gene: TRBD2
abundance: NA
len: 15
j_gene: TRBJ2-2
v_gene: TRBV2
CDR3aa: CASSRGLPNTGELFF
CDR3nt: TGTGCCAGCAGTAGGGGACTACCCAACACCGGGGAGCTGTTTTTT

d_gene: NA
abundance: NA
len: 14
j_gene: TRBJ2-1
v_gene: TRBV28
CDR3aa: CATRVGWSYNEQFF
CDR3nt: TGTGCCACCAGGGTGGGTTGGTCCTACAATGAGCAGTTCTTC

d_gene: NA
abundance: NA
len: 13
j_gene: TRBJ2-7
v_gene: TRBV7-3
CDR3aa: CASSFTTGNQQYF
CDR3nt: TGTGCCAGCAGCTTCACTACAGGGAATCAGCAGTACTTC

d_gene: NA
abundance: NA
len: 13
j_gene: TRBJ2-1
v_gene: TRBV6-5
CDR3aa: CASRGPAAEEQFF
CDR3nt: TGTGCCAGCAGGGGGCCGGCCGCGGAGGAGCAGTTCTTC

d_gene: TRBD2
abundance: NA
len: 17
j_gene: TRBJ2-1
v_gene: TRBV19
CDR3aa: CASSIWLAGGSYNEQFF
CDR3nt: TGTGCCAGTAGTATTTGGCTAGCGGGAGGGTCCTACAATGAGCAGTTCTTC

d_gene: TRBD2
abundance: NA
len: 15
j_gene: TRBJ2-1
v_gene: TRBV11-2
CDR3aa: CASSLGGSVINEQFF
CDR3nt: TGTGCCAGCAGCTTAGGCGGGAGTGTCATCAATGAGCAGTTCTTC

d_gene: NA
abundance: NA
len: 15
j_gene: TRBJ2-7
v_gene: TRBV21-1
CDR3aa: CASRTLDRGLYEQYF
CDR3nt: TGTGCCAGCAGAACTTTGGACAGGGGGCTGTACGAGCAGTACTTC

d_gene: TRBD1
abundance: NA
len: 14
j_gene: TRBJ2-5
v_gene: TRBV18
CDR3aa: CASSSDRGGETQYF
CDR3nt: TGTGCCAGCTCATCCGACAGGGGAGGAGAGACCCAGTACTTC

d_gene: TRBD1
abundance: NA
len: 19
j_gene: TRBJ2-3
v_gene: TRBV28
CDR3aa: CASSLANPRGLSWTDTQYF
CDR3nt: TGTGCCAGCAGTTTAGCCAATCCCAGGGGGCTAAGTTGGACAGATACGCAGTATTTT

d_gene: NA
abundance: few
len: 12
j_gene: TRBJ2-2
v_gene: TRBV2
CDR3aa: CASRYYTGELSF
CDR3nt: TGTGCCAGCAGATACTATACCGGGGAGCTGTCTTTT

d_gene: NA
abundance: few
len: 14
j_gene: TRBJ1-2
v_gene: TRBV7-8
CDR3aa: CASSLVQGNYGYTF
CDR3nt: TGTGCCAGCAGCTTAGTTCAGGGGAACTATGGCTACACCTTC

d_gene: TRBD2
abundance: NA
len: 15
j_gene: TRBJ2-7
v_gene: TRBV15
CDR3aa: CATSRVAGDTYEQYF
CDR3nt: TGTGCCACCAGCAGAGTAGCGGGAGATACCTACGAGCAGTACTTC

d_gene: TRBD1
abundance: NA
len: 14
j_gene: TRBJ2-5
v_gene: TRBV28
CDR3aa: CASRDTGDGETQYF
CDR3nt: TGTGCCAGCAGGGATACAGGGGATGGAGAGACCCAGTACTTC

d_gene: TRBD2
abundance: NA
len: 14
j_gene: TRBJ2-7
v_gene: TRBV7-8
CDR3aa: CASSPSTSDYERYF
CDR3nt: TGTGCCAGCAGCCCTTCGACTAGCGACTACGAGCGGTACTTC

d_gene: NA
abundance: NA
len: 13
j_gene: TRBJ2-5
v_gene: TRBV27
CDR3aa: CASSLSGRETQYF
CDR3nt: TGTGCCAGCAGTTTATCAGGGAGGGAGACCCAGTACTTC

d_gene: NA
abundance: NA
len: 14
j_gene: TRBJ2-5
v_gene: TRBV5-1
CDR3aa: CASSLRAVQETQYF
CDR3nt: TGCGCCAGCAGCTTGCGTGCGGTGCAAGAGACCCAGTACTTC

d_gene: NA
abundance: NA
len: 13
j_gene: TRBJ1-1
v_gene: TRBV13
CDR3aa: CANTQFANTEAFF
CDR3nt: TGTGCCAATACACAATTTGCGAACACTGAAGCTTTCTTT

d_gene: TRBD1
abundance: NA
len: 15
j_gene: TRBJ2-2
v_gene: TRBV5-1
CDR3aa: CASSQGTGNTGELFF
CDR3nt: TGCGCCAGCAGCCAAGGGACAGGGAACACCGGGGAGCTGTTTTTT

d_gene: NA
abundance: once
len: 13
j_gene: TRBJ2-2
v_gene: TRBV7-3
CDR3aa: CASSPTGIGELFF
CDR3nt: TGTGCCAGCAGCCCCACGGGGATCGGGGAGCTGTTTTTT

d_gene: NA
abundance: NA
len: 16
j_gene: TRBJ1-4
v_gene: TRBV4-2
CDR3aa: CASSQDIAATNEKLFF
CDR3nt: TGTGCCAGCAGCCAAGATATAGCGGCAACTAATGAAAAACTGTTTTTT

d_gene: TRBD2
abundance: NA
len: 14
j_gene: TRBJ2-1
v_gene: TRBV4-1
CDR3aa: CASRLPGGGNEQFF
CDR3nt: TGCGCCAGCAGGCTGCCCGGGGGGGGCAATGAGCAGTTCTTC

d_gene: TRBD1
abundance: NA
len: 14
j_gene: TRBJ1-1
v_gene: TRBV27
CDR3aa: CASSRQGENTEAFF
CDR3nt: TGTGCCAGCAGTAGACAGGGCGAGAACACTGAAGCTTTCTTT

d_gene: NA
abundance: few
len: 14
j_gene: TRBJ2-1
v_gene: TRBV30
CDR3aa: CASGRDLSYNEQFF
CDR3nt: TGTGCCTCAGGGCGGGATCTATCCTACAATGAGCAGTTCTTC

d_gene: TRBD2
abundance: NA
len: 15
j_gene: TRBJ2-5
v_gene: TRBV5-1
CDR3aa: CASSSGTSAQETQYF
CDR3nt: TGCGCCAGCAGCTCCGGGACTAGCGCACAAGAGACCCAGTACTTC